The present entry profiles one TCR beta chain with its context. Its antigen is currently unknown. The sample originates from a study of shared clonotypes between healthy human individuals. Study-wide points: Several donors shared approximately 5% of their naive CD4 clonotypes. Sampling included only blood; tissue repertoires likely differ. What naive subsets generally showed was a larger estimated richness than memory subsets showed.

Clones were sequenced by immunoSEQ multiplex PCR, and TCRdb holds only the in-frame ones, with some missing. Of about 700,000 clones detected, about 91% appear once; the ten largest clones hold about 24%. The CDR3 is made up of 14 amino acids. In germline, CDR1 is SGHKS, CDR2 YYEKEE (reference sequence). The J segment lost 4 bases and the V segment lost 2 bases, leaving 3 bases of the junction unmatched. Naivety among CD8 cells was defined by CD45RO negativity and positive CCR7 selection, thereby excluding terminally differentiated effector memory CD45RA+ cells. Sequenced sample: naive CD8+ T cells sorted from blood. The TCR was taken from a man aged 25 to 45 in good health. The rearrangement joins TRBV5-5 to TRBJ2-3; 8 bases align to TRBD2. Here the CDR3 DNA reads TGTGCCAGCAGCTTAGCGGGAGCTTCAGATACGCAGTATTTT. Residues: CASSLAGASDTQYF.